This T cell receptor beta chain was documented in a study of cytomegalovirus exposure and HLA in healthy donors. Looking at the study overall: For the approximately 360 genotyped donors, approximately 83% fell within the Caucasian-associated ancestry cluster.

The primer mix had 60 Vbeta and 13 Jbeta primers. Under the authors' procedure: About 12 million of the about 80 million unique TCR beta chains counted in a later analysis were shared. Method: immunoSEQ multiplex PCR; TCRdb's copy keeps in-frame clones and lacks some. The V and J calls and clone size come from that table; D and trimming were worked out from the DNA. The table lists about 91,000 clones, roughly 60% of them singletons, with roughly 2.5% in the top ten. There are 15 residues in the CDR3. V lost 0 bases, J lost 7 bases, and 15 bases lay in between. In germline, CDR1 is SNHLY, CDR2 FYNNEI. A few counts support this clone. Its antigen is as yet unknown. Study results and caveats: The study listed 164 cytomegalovirus-associated TCR beta chains. Rarity held for most TCR sequences, but there were some public TCRs that occurred in many donors.

What was sequenced was PBMCs. This receptor was identified in a human donor in good health. V usage is TRBV2 and J usage is TRBJ1-2; possible D gene TRBD1, 6 bases. The CDR3 coding sequence is TGTGCCAGCAGTGAAGCGCGGGCGGGGGCCGGTGGCTACACCTTC. It specifies CASSEARAGAGGYTF.